This is a list of T cell receptor beta chains from one sample in a study of CD8 T cells in ankylosing spondylitis. TCRdb re-analysed the 5' RACE reads in MiXCR, keeping a single row per CDR3 protein. The sample lists about 210,000 distinct CDR3 sequences; roughly 8.2% were seen once. The sample taken for sequencing was blood, either unsorted or a sorted T cell fraction (not recorded which). All receptors derive from a female donor with ankylosing spondylitis or in good health (not recorded which). CDR3s include the opening cysteine and the closing phenylalanine or tryptophan. The D gene is left open where the match is weak. A row's size may be missing; if present it is once, few, many or a size class.

j_gene: TRBJ2-7; d_gene: NA; v_gene: TRBV20-1; abundance: few; len: 13; CDR3aa: CSASLLIAYEQYF; CDR3nt: TGCAGTGCTAGCCTCTTGATAGCCTACGAGCAGTACTTC
j_gene: TRBJ1-1; d_gene: NA; v_gene: TRBV28; abundance: many; len: 16; CDR3aa: CASSFRNGPGNTEAFF; CDR3nt: TGTGCCAGCAGTTTTCGAAACGGGCCGGGGAACACTGAAGCTTTCTTT
j_gene: TRBJ2-3; d_gene: TRBD1; v_gene: TRBV24-1; abundance: many; len: 15; CDR3aa: CATSDPTGGLGTQYF; CDR3nt: TGTGCCACCAGTGACCCTACAGGGGGCTTGGGTACGCAGTATTTT
j_gene: TRBJ2-2; d_gene: NA; v_gene: TRBV20-1; abundance: many; len: 14; CDR3aa: CSAQGQPNTGELFF; CDR3nt: TGCAGTGCCCAAGGACAGCCGAACACCGGGGAGCTGTTTTTT
j_gene: TRBJ2-1; d_gene: TRBD2; v_gene: TRBV20-1; abundance: many; len: 21; CDR3aa: CSARDLLTSGASRGSYNEQFF; CDR3nt: TGCAGTGCTAGAGATCTCCTAACTAGCGGGGCATCCCGAGGCTCCTACAATGAGCAGTTCTTC
j_gene: TRBJ2-1; d_gene: NA; v_gene: TRBV28; abundance: many; len: 12; CDR3aa: CASSSSENEQFF; CDR3nt: TGTGCCAGCAGTTCTAGTGAGAATGAGCAGTTCTTC
j_gene: TRBJ2-7; d_gene: NA; v_gene: TRBV12-3/TRBV12-4; abundance: many; len: 11; CDR3aa: CASSFDSPQYF; CDR3nt: TGTGCCAGCAGTTTCGACAGCCCGCAGTACTTC
j_gene: TRBJ1-2; d_gene: NA; v_gene: TRBV4-1; abundance: many; len: 15; CDR3aa: CASSLSRTANYGYTF; CDR3nt: TGCGCCAGCAGCCTTTCCCGGACGGCGAACTATGGCTACACCTTC
j_gene: TRBJ2-1; d_gene: NA; v_gene: TRBV7-9; abundance: many; len: 16; CDR3aa: CASSLQGPGMVYEQFF; CDR3nt: TGTGCCAGCAGCTTACAGGGGCCGGGAATGGTCTATGAGCAGTTCTTC
j_gene: TRBJ2-6; d_gene: NA; v_gene: TRBV9; abundance: many; len: 18; CDR3aa: CASSPTPGPLSGANVLTF; CDR3nt: TGTGCCAGCAGCCCTACTCCGGGACCTCTGTCCGGGGCCAACGTCCTGACTTTC
j_gene: TRBJ1-2; d_gene: NA; v_gene: TRBV12-3/TRBV12-4; abundance: many; len: 12; CDR3aa: CASSPGNYGYTF; CDR3nt: TGTGCCAGCAGTCCGGGGAACTATGGCTACACCTTC
j_gene: TRBJ2-5; d_gene: NA; v_gene: TRBV12-3/TRBV12-4; abundance: NA; len: 13; CDR3aa: CASTLQGWETQYF; CDR3nt: TGTGCCAGCACCCTACAGGGTTGGGAGACCCAGTACTTC
j_gene: TRBJ2-1; d_gene: TRBD2; v_gene: TRBV5-1; abundance: many; len: 15; CDR3aa: CASSLVLAGSNEQFF; CDR3nt: TGCGCCAGCAGCTTGGTACTAGCGGGGTCCAATGAGCAGTTCTTC
j_gene: TRBJ2-7; d_gene: NA; v_gene: TRBV4-2; abundance: many; len: 15; CDR3aa: CASSLTGTEAYEQYF; CDR3nt: TGTGCCAGCAGCCTTACCGGGACGGAAGCCTACGAGCAGTACTTC
j_gene: TRBJ2-7; d_gene: TRBD2; v_gene: TRBV7-2; abundance: few; len: 13; CDR3aa: CASSRGLAGEQYF; CDR3nt: TGTGCCAGCAGCCGGGGACTAGCGGGAGAGCAGTACTTC
j_gene: TRBJ2-2; d_gene: NA; v_gene: TRBV6-1; abundance: few; len: 14; CDR3aa: CASSGTSTTGELFF; CDR3nt: TGTGCCAGCAGTGGGACGAGCACGACCGGGGAGCTGTTTTTT
j_gene: TRBJ1-2; d_gene: NA; v_gene: TRBV15; abundance: few; len: 16; CDR3aa: CATSRVGQQGNYGYTF; CDR3nt: TGTGCCACCAGCAGAGTTGGTCAACAGGGTAACTATGGCTACACCTTC
j_gene: TRBJ2-1; d_gene: NA; v_gene: TRBV7-2; abundance: few; len: 13; CDR3aa: CASSQSPYNEQFF; CDR3nt: TGTGCCAGCAGCCAAAGTCCCTACAATGAGCAGTTCTTC
j_gene: TRBJ1-1; d_gene: NA; v_gene: TRBV4-3; abundance: NA; len: 13; CDR3aa: CASSQPGTSEAFF; CDR3nt: TGCGCCAGCAGCCAGCCCGGGACGTCTGAAGCTTTCTTT
j_gene: TRBJ1-1; d_gene: NA; v_gene: TRBV7-9; abundance: once; len: 14; CDR3aa: CASSFTGLGTEAFF; CDR3nt: TGTGCCAGCAGCTTCACGGGGTTGGGCACTGAAGCTTTCTTT
j_gene: TRBJ2-2; d_gene: TRBD2; v_gene: TRBV27; abundance: many; len: 14; CDR3aa: CASAPGGPSGELFF; CDR3nt: TGTGCCAGCGCCCCGGGAGGGCCTTCCGGGGAGCTGTTTTTT
j_gene: TRBJ2-7; d_gene: TRBD2; v_gene: TRBV29-1; abundance: many; len: 17; CDR3aa: CSAWGLAGGSQSYEQYF; CDR3nt: TGCAGCGCTTGGGGACTAGCGGGAGGTTCACAATCCTACGAGCAGTACTTC
j_gene: TRBJ2-1; d_gene: NA; v_gene: TRBV29-1; abundance: many; len: 13; CDR3aa: CSAVRPGHNEQFF; CDR3nt: TGCAGCGCGGTTCGGCCGGGGCACAATGAGCAGTTCTTC
j_gene: TRBJ2-3; d_gene: TRBD1; v_gene: TRBV29-1; abundance: NA; len: 15; CDR3aa: CSVVFPYRGTDTQYF; CDR3nt: TGCAGCGTTGTGTTTCCTTACAGGGGAACAGATACGCAGTATTTT
j_gene: TRBJ1-1; d_gene: NA; v_gene: TRBV7-9; abundance: few; len: 12; CDR3aa: CASSTGRTEAFF; CDR3nt: TGTGCCAGCAGCACCGGTCGGACTGAAGCTTTCTTT
j_gene: TRBJ2-1; d_gene: TRBD1; v_gene: TRBV29-1; abundance: many; len: 12; CDR3aa: CSVVSQGDEQFF; CDR3nt: TGCAGCGTTGTCTCGCAGGGGGATGAGCAGTTCTTC
j_gene: TRBJ2-1; d_gene: NA; v_gene: TRBV7-9; abundance: many; len: 16; CDR3aa: CASSPRGGSAYNEQFF; CDR3nt: TGTGCCAGCAGTCCTCGTGGAGGGAGTGCCTACAATGAGCAGTTCTTC
j_gene: TRBJ2-1; d_gene: TRBD2; v_gene: TRBV12-3/TRBV12-4; abundance: few; len: 19; CDR3aa: CASSPGLAGASSSYNEQFF; CDR3nt: TGTGCCAGCAGTCCAGGACTAGCGGGAGCCTCGAGCTCCTACAATGAGCAGTTCTTC